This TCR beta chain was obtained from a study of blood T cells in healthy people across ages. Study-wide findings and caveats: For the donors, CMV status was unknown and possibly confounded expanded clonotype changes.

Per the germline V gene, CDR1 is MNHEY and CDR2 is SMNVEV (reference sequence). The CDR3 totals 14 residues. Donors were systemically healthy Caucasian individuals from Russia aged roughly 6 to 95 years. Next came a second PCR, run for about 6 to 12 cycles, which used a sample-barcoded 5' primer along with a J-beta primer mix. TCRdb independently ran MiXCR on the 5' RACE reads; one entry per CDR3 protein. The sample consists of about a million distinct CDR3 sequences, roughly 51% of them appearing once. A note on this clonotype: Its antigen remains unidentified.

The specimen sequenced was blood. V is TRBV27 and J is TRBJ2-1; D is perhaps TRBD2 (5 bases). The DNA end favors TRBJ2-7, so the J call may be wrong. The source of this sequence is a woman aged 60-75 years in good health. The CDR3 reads CASQDSSSYNEQYF. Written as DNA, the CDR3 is TGTGCCAGCCAGGACTCTAGCTCCTACAATGAGCAGTACTTC.